This TCR beta chain was captured in a study of cytomegalovirus exposure and HLA in healthy donors (dated by TCRdb to the late 2010s). At the level of the whole study: An earlier analysis of roughly 500 of the donors reported under 300 Gb of sequence data and 95 million to 140 million unique TCR beta sequences obtained from some 200 million T cells. In an earlier analysis of around 540 of the donors, high-throughput TCR beta sequencing was used to judge whether each TCR beta V gene segment behaved as functional or pseudogenic. Every discovery cohort repertoire had been produced on one sequencing platform. To predict cytomegalovirus infection status, the study combined high-throughput TCR immunosequencing, statistical association of individual TCRs with disease status, and machine learning. The study aimed to test whether cataloging public T cell receptors could reveal signatures of past pathogen exposure. In the later analysis, no new phenotypic data were used to find candidate immune exposures; instead, reliance was placed on TCR beta sequences and their occurrence across donors. The T cell repertoires of some 670 subjects were profiled by immunosequencing and related to cytomegalovirus serostatus. In a later analysis, previously published TCR beta repertoires from more than 500 donors were re-analyzed and high-resolution HLA genotyping was added so that TCR occurrence patterns could be studied. A separate validation cohort of some 130 different subjects was used in addition to the roughly 700-subject first cohort. Among roughly 400 genotyped donors of the cohort, an average of approximately 240,000 unique TCR beta nucleotide sequences were sequenced per donor, around 20% of them non-productive. Both class I and class II loci were covered by HLA typing, at four-digit resolution. The number of donors typed differed by locus, with about 629-630 for A, B, C, DRB1 and DQB1, more than 500 for DQA1, 600 to 610 for DPA1, and over 400 for DPB1. Of the roughly 400 genotyped donors, 80% to 90% were placed in the genetic ancestry cluster associated with self-reported Caucasian donors. A later genetic analysis took genome-wide SNP genotypes for 398 of the 666 donors and used that subset as a discovery cohort. A few DR-DQ haplotypes were treated as single units for association and clustering because of strong linkage in the cohort. Alongside the repertoire data, information on donor age, sex, ethnicity and CMV serostatus was compiled. Roughly 300 gigabases of sequencing data and about 92 million unique TCR sequences made up an early release that covered 500 to 700 HLA-typed donors. Overall study outcomes, separate from this receptor: The presence/absence analyses assumed that sequencing depth was roughly uniform across donors, and that assumption may not be true. Cytomegalovirus status was reported to be diagnosed by the classifier with high specificity and sensitivity in both the original and validation cohorts. CMV serostatus was the only immune exposure information available for the cohort. Most TCR sequences were seen in very few donors, while some public TCRs were found in many individuals. Compared with the 666-donor mean, donors in an Asian-associated ancestry cluster had fewer N-insertions in productive TCRs, according to a later genetic analysis. Assigning TCR associations to individual alleles was difficult when HLA alleles, especially DR and DQ, strongly co-occurred. HLA typing was unavailable for some donors at each locus, so association tests used only the typed subset. A later analysis found that TCR association rates varied across HLA loci, with DRB1 alleles showing the most associated TCRs and HLA-C alleles the fewest. According to the authors, the approach could potentially be generalized to other disease states and immunological phenotypes. The sequencing pipeline was judged likely to have produced a cluster of highly shared sequence variants as a technical artifact. A few of the identified cytomegalovirus-associated TCR beta chains were confirmed in vitro to be specific for cytomegalovirus antigens. The cohort was sequenced for TCR beta chains only, and without alpha or paired-chain data the features that could be detected were limited. Linkage disequilibrium might explain the correlated functional status among segregating V segments, but an unknown experimental factor could not be ruled out. In a later analysis, HLA-associated TCR beta chains showed more clonal expansion and lower generation probabilities than non-associated chains that were equally common. In a later genetic analysis, a missense DCLRE1C variant was associated with V-gene and J-gene trimming of TCR beta chains, and the association was replicated in an independent cohort. A further reported finding was that TCR beta sequences accurately predicted the HLA-A and HLA-B alleles for most subjects in the first cohort. An earlier analysis of roughly 570 of the donors showed that most TCR beta V segments appeared in productive rearrangements either about 87% or about 30% of the time, which broadly matched IMGT annotations. The study gave a list of under 200 TCR beta chains associated with cytomegalovirus. At a false discovery rate of 0.05, a later analysis linked under 20,000 TCR beta sequences to specific HLA alleles. Because counts were too low, about 15 rarely observed V segments, including chromosome 9 orphons, were left out of the earlier analysis of several hundred of the donors. A later analysis reported that several top co-occurrence clusters appeared linked to parvovirus B19, influenza, CMV and Epstein-Barr virus. A later analysis found that most CMV-associated TCR beta chains appeared HLA-restricted, with HLA associations seemingly driven largely by CMV exposure.

The library was made by the immunoSEQ multiplex PCR assay. For the multiplex PCR, a mixture combining 60 forward primers for TCR Vbeta segments and 13 reverse primers for TCR Jbeta segments was used. Amplification of the CDR3 region of rearranged TCR beta genes was performed with a multiplex PCR assay on genomic DNA. The amplified TCR beta libraries were sequenced on the Illumina HiSeq System as 87-base-pair reads. The published analysis was carried out like this. A later analysis tallied around 80 million unique TCR beta chains across the 666 repertoires, and around 9.9 million of those chains were shared by two or more donors. To remove PCR and sequencing errors, raw reads were error-corrected and collapsed into unique sequences using a nearest-neighbor algorithm that merged closely related sequences. V, D and J gene segments were assigned by aligning CDR3 sequences to IMGT reference sequences. For a sequence to be retained, a match of at least six nucleotides was required to both a V gene segment and a J gene segment. Rearrangements were classified as productive when the CDR3 lacked stop codons and remained in frame with V and J, and all other rearrangements were classified as non-productive. CDR3 was defined by IMGT convention, running from the second conserved V-encoded cysteine to the conserved J-encoded phenylalanine. Sequences without an unambiguous match to a single V gene segment were excluded from the earlier analysis of several hundred of the donors. In an earlier analysis of about 590 of the donors, a V segment was called functional when productive rearrangements were above 56.7%, and segregating when the standard deviation between donors exceeded 5%. To diagnose cytomegalovirus status from the catalog of TCR beta chain sequences, a statistical classification framework was built. In a later analysis, TCR nucleotide sequences were compared against IMGT/GENE-DB human TR gene sequences so that V and J genes could be assigned. A later analysis assigned CDR3 sequences and most-parsimonious VDJ recombination scenarios with the TCRdist pipeline. In a later analysis, every TCR beta chain was defined by the combination of its CDR3 amino acid sequence and its V-gene family, and reads without a unique V-gene family were dropped. To address suspected cross-contamination and a sequencing artifact, a later analysis removed roughly 640 highly shared, low-generation-probability nucleotide sequences. In a later analysis, a clonal expansion index was calculated for each public chain from normalized within-repertoire ranks of inferred template counts. A later analysis computed generation probabilities with a VDJ recombination model fitted to out-of-frame rearrangements, and checked the results against IGoR. In a later analysis, hypergeometric tests were used to score TCR-TCR, TCR-HLA and TCR-CMV co-occurrence, with a repertoire-size bias correction applied to TCR pairs. False discovery rates were estimated in a later analysis by permuting HLA or CMV assignments 20 times. In a later analysis, co-occurring TCRs were grouped using DBSCAN, and TCRdist sequence similarity was added for clustering within HLA-allele-positive subsets. Co-occurrence clustering excluded repertoires with fewer than 30,000 or more than 120,000 public chains, plus five with anomalous nucleotide sharing. TCRdb holds this immuneACCESS table with in-frame rearrangements only. Some clones are missing; in checked studies, unresolved V genes explain under half, and the rest has no known cause. D and trimming come from the DNA, and the V and J calls and clone size come from that table. Across this sample there are about 170,000 clones, with 75% to 85% seen only once. The top ten clonotypes cover about 2.2% of the sample.

The cohort was made up of 650 to 700 healthy bone marrow donors. At the time of sampling, every cohort member was nominally healthy, though immune exposures that went unrecorded were likely present. The donor was CMV seronegative and belonged to the group of under 400 seronegative cohort members. Each donor provided a peripheral blood sample, and peripheral blood mononuclear cells were used for TCR beta sequencing. Genomic DNA extraction from the blood cell samples was performed with the Qiagen DNeasy Blood Extraction Kit. On this clone: Its antigen remains unidentified. The sample holds no much larger clone one base away, and base qualities are not on file.

This clonotype was obtained from a woman aged 45 to 65 in good health and CMV-seronegative. The sequenced material came from PBMCs.

The DNA sequence is given as TGTGCCAGCAGGGACTCAAGCTCCTACGAGCAGTACTTC. It is translated as CASRDSSSYEQYF. This chain is built from TRBV11-2 and TRBJ2-7, with TRBD2 tentatively as D gene (5 bases match). The CDR3 contains 13 residues, cysteine and phenylalanine counted. This entry keeps only the CDR3 DNA: 39 bases, framed from base 1. V is reduced by 6 bases and J by 0 bases, leaving a spacing of 9 bases between them. CDR1 SGHAT and CDR2 FQNNGV were looked up in the germline V gene.